These 10 T cell receptor beta chains came from one sample sequenced in a study of control samples from healthy donors and cancer patients. Clones were sequenced by immunoSEQ multiplex PCR, and TCRdb holds only the in-frame ones, with some missing. Altogether tens of thousands of clones are present, about nine tenths being singletons, with the ten largest covering more than 15%. Sequenced sample: blood. The receptors stem from a man aged 30-40 years in good health.

This clone occurred once. This chain links TRBV9 with TRBJ2-7; the D gene is possibly TRBD1 (6 bases). The germline gives CDR1 SGDLS, CDR2 YYNGEE. The ends were cut back, 4 bases at V and 6 bases at J, with 11 bases in the middle. This CDR3 has 12 amino acids. The CDR3 loop reads CASSSGVGEQYF. DNA for the CDR3: TGTGCCAGCAGCTCAGGGGTAGGCGAGCAGTACTTC.

V usage is TRBV3-1 (or the pseudogene TRBV3-2) and J usage is TRBJ1-2; D is unclear. From germline, CDR1 is LGHDT and CDR2 YNNKEL (reference sequence). V shed 4 bases and J shed 2 bases, with 8 bases lying between them. The CDR3 has 13 residues. This CDR3 is CASSLGRNYGYTF. The CDR3 bases are TGTGCCAGCAGCCTGGGTCGGAACTATGGCTACACCTTC.

The V call is TRBV5-1, the J call TRBJ2-7, with TRBD1 as a possible D gene (5 bases). CDR1 is SGHRS, CDR2 YFSETQ, per germline. CDR3 length: 13 residues. V lost 4 bases and J lost 5, with 13 bases in between. The CDR3 DNA is TGCGCCAGCAGCCAGGGTTTCCCCCACGAGCAGTACTTC. The encoded protein is CASSQGFPHEQYF.

V is TRBV24-1 and J is TRBJ2-5, with 7 positions matching TRBD2. The CDR3 has 13 residues. Per the germline V gene, CDR1 is KGHDR and CDR2 is SFDVKD. The V gene end was trimmed by 1 base and the J gene end by 5 bases; junction bases not matched to a gene: 0. CDR3 nucleotides: TGTGCCACCAGTGATTTAGCGGGGGAGACCCAGTACTTC. Protein product: CATSDLAGETQYF.

This rearrangement joins TRBV7-2 to TRBJ2-6, with 7 bases lining up with TRBD1. This CDR3 comprises 15 residues. V lost 6 bases to trimming and J lost 2 bases; unmatched junction nucleotides: 4. Germline V gene sequence: CDR1 SGHTA, CDR2 FQGNSA. The CDR3 bases are TGTGCCAGCAGATCGGGACAGCCTGGGGCCAACGTCCTGACTTTC. Amino acid sequence: CASRSGQPGANVLTF.

This clone was seen only once. V gene TRBV4-1 combines with J gene TRBJ2-5, with D unclear. The V end was cut by 0 bases, the J end by 5 bases, with 4 bases between. CDR1 and CDR2 (germline): MGHRA, YSYEKL. The CDR3 has 12 residues. CDR3 in DNA: TGCGCCAGCAGCCAAGATCTGGAGACCCAGTACTTC. This codes for CASSQDLETQYF.

The count of this clone is one. The rearrangement uses TRBV19 and TRBJ2-7, with 9 bases lining up with TRBD1. Per germline, CDR1 LNHDA and CDR2 SQIVND (reference sequence). This CDR3 has 14 amino acids. V dropped 4 bases and J dropped 5; count of bases not matched to a gene: 6. CDR3 nucleotides: TGTGCCAGTAGTAGCGGACAGGGGACGGACGAGCAGTACTTC. It codes for CASSSGQGTDEQYF.

This chain links TRBV4-3 with TRBJ2-2, with a weak D call TRBD1 (6 bases). V was trimmed by 2 bases and J by 4 bases, leaving 17 bases between them. The CDR3 has 17 residues. Germline CDR1 reads LGHNA; CDR2 reads YSLEER. CDR3 sequence: CASSQPRGGLATGELFF. In DNA, the CDR3 is TGCGCCAGCAGCCAACCCCGAGGGGGATTGGCCACCGGGGAGCTGTTTTTT.

V usage is TRBV27 and J usage is TRBJ2-6, with D possibly TRBD1 on 6 matching bases. Germline-derived CDR1 and CDR2 are MNHEY and SMNVEV (reference sequence). V was clipped by 2 bases and J by 4 bases, with 12 bases between them. This CDR3 spans 16 amino acids. For the CDR3, the DNA is TGTGCCAGCAGTTTACCCAGGGGTACCGGGGCCAACGTCCTGACTTTC. This gives the protein CASSLPRGTGANVLTF.

This rearrangement joins TRBV7-9 to TRBJ2-3; TRBD2 matches at 9 bases. Germline V lookup: CDR1 SEHNR, CDR2 FQNEAQ (reference sequence). Germline trimming cut 3 bases from V and 6 bases from J; bases unmatched to any gene: 1. The CDR3 is 13 residues long. The DNA for the CDR3 is TGTGCCAGCAGCTTGCTAGCGGGGGATACGCAGTATTTT. This gives the protein CASSLLAGDTQYF.